This is a list of T cell receptor beta chains from one sample in a study of human T cells and chemical hapten exposure. TCRdb itself ran the RACE reads through MiXCR, one entry per CDR3 protein. The table has 150,000 to 200,000 distinct CDR3 sequences, more than 14% seen once. This specimen consisted of whole blood, obtained in connection with sensitization to the hapten diphenylcyclopropenone (DPC). The receptors here all came from a woman aged 30 to 39 with alopecia areata. Some clones in this sample may be carry-over from other donors' samples. The CDR3 runs from the conserved cysteine through the conserved F or W. Part of the rows lack a size; the others show once, few, many or a class for expanded clones.

j_gene,len,v_gene,abundance,CDR3aa
TRBJ2-4,16,TRBV6-2/TRBV6-3,NA,CASSPDGGLAKNIQYF
TRBJ2-1,17,TRBV7-3,few,CASSKKGQSSSYNEQFF
TRBJ1-4,15,TRBV2,NA,CASKAPGTGAEKLFF
TRBJ2-2,16,TRBV7-3,NA,CASSPSSGRGTGELFF
TRBJ2-1,13,TRBV12-3/TRBV12-4,NA,CASSLGQSNEQFF
TRBJ1-5,13,TRBV7-2,NA,CASSPSPDQPQHF
TRBJ2-3,13,TRBV5-4,NA,CASSFGHTDTQYF
TRBJ1-4,14,TRBV29-1,NA,CSVEDLRGNEKLFF
TRBJ1-1,13,TRBV6-5,NA,CASRGGAGTEAYF
TRBJ2-7,17,TRBV12-5,NA,CASGPDRQFPAGYEQYF
TRBJ2-1,16,TRBV2,NA,CASRIQTSGSYNEQFF
TRBJ2-1,12,TRBV29-1,NA,CSVTRPEAEQFF
TRBJ2-7,15,TRBV6-6,few,CASSYSTSGTHEQYF
TRBJ2-2,15,TRBV12-3/TRBV12-4,few,CASHQVWGSDGELFF
TRBJ1-4,14,TRBV4-1,NA,CASSQEGAGGKLFF
TRBJ1-5,19,TRBV12-3/TRBV12-4,few,CASSLGQGVPRSFGQPQHF
TRBJ2-3,14,TRBV5-1,many,CASSWGLATDTQYF
TRBJ2-6,13,TRBV28,NA,CASGAGPNNVLTF
TRBJ2-6,19,TRBV4-3,NA,CASSQHSGTGDSGANVLTF
TRBJ1-1,14,TRBV29-1,many,CSVETKWANTEAFF
TRBJ1-2,13,TRBV11-3,NA,CASSLDGDYGYTF
TRBJ2-2,13,TRBV5-4,few,CASSRDFAGELFF
TRBJ2-1,15,TRBV7-2,many,CASTPMGGGDNEQFF
TRBJ2-5,15,TRBV7-2,few,CASSLVAERGETQYF
TRBJ2-1,13,TRBV7-2,NA,CASRPQGFNEQFF
TRBJ1-2,14,TRBV5-4,NA,CASSARGLGYGYTF
TRBJ1-2,14,TRBV28,NA,CAVDRGLFNYGYTF
TRBJ1-5,15,TRBV9,NA,CASSASGHGDQPQHF
TRBJ2-7,14,TRBV6-1,few,CAARRLASAWEQYF
TRBJ1-2,15,TRBV12-3/TRBV12-4,NA,CASTKLGLNNYGYTF
TRBJ2-5,15,TRBV9,many,CASSEGQLRQETQYF
TRBJ2-1,14,TRBV5-1,few,CASSLRDKYNEQFF
TRBJ1-6,14,TRBV11-1,few,CASSFGTGDSPLHF
TRBJ2-5,13,TRBV11-2,NA,CASSLAQRETQYF
TRBJ2-6,15,TRBV7-3,NA,CASSPRTWGANVLTF
TRBJ2-3,14,TRBV27,many,CASSLTGGTDTQYF
TRBJ2-1,15,TRBV10-3,many,CAISAGTSGGGEQFF
TRBJ2-3,15,TRBV25-1,once,CASSKTSGRTDTQYF
TRBJ1-6,14,TRBV18,many,CASSENRQGSPLHF
TRBJ1-5,15,TRBV28,few,CASSPKYISNQPQHF
TRBJ2-1,15,TRBV5-1,few,CASSLSSLSGMEQFF
TRBJ2-3,14,TRBV6-4,NA,CASKTTFGTDTQYF
TRBJ2-7,14,TRBV6-2/TRBV6-3,NA,CASSPRESSYEQYF
TRBJ2-5,15,TRBV29-1,NA,CSVEILAGGAETQYF
TRBJ2-3,16,TRBV7-2,few,CASSPPGRQRTDTQYF
TRBJ2-2,15,TRBV12-3/TRBV12-4,NA,CASKTGTANTGELFF